This entry is about one TCR beta chain. Its antigen is undetermined. This sample is part of a study of shared clonotypes between healthy human individuals. Assay used: immunoSEQ multiplex PCR; TCRdb lists only in-frame clones, some missing. The sample shows fewer than 1.4 million clones, 70% to 80% of them seen only once. Broader study findings: It was the non-shared clonotypes that had lower generation probabilities than clonotypes shared by all four donors.

The CDR3 loop spans 12 amino acids. V was clipped by 4 bases and J by 4 bases; unmatched bases: 2. CDR1 is SGHDT and CDR2 is YYEEEE in the germline V gene. The sequence was obtained from a man aged 18 to 29 in good health. Some clones in this sample may be carry-over from other donors' samples. The V call is TRBV5-6, the J call TRBJ2-7; 7 bases match TRBD1. The sample was memory CD4+ T cells from PBMCs. The subset denotes: CD45RA-negative fraction. The CDR3 sequence is CASSHRGYEQYF. CDR3 in DNA: TGTGCCAGCAGCCACAGGGGTTACGAGCAGTACTTC.